The T cell receptor beta chain described here comes from a study of control samples from healthy donors and cancer patients. The repertoire was sequenced with immunoSEQ multiplex PCR; TCRdb's copy has only in-frame clones and lacks some. The table includes about 140,000 clones, 90% to 95% detected once. This CDR3 is 14 amino acids long. Per the germline V gene, CDR1 is MGHRA and CDR2 is YSYEKL. Between the trimmed V and J ends, which lost 3 bases and 5 bases, there was a span of 14 bases. The genes are TRBV4-1 and TRBJ2-7; perhaps TRBD1 as D (6 bases). This receptor was obtained from a man between 40 and 49 years old in good health. Sequencing input: blood. CDR3 loop: CASSHRQAVDEQYF. The CDR3, as DNA: TGCGCCAGCAGCCACCGACAGGCGGTGGACGAGCAGTACTTC.